The 19 T cell receptor beta chains below were found in one sample sequenced in a study of T cell responses to AZD1222 COVID-19 vaccine. Using immunoSEQ multiplex PCR, the repertoire was profiled, and TCRdb retains in-frame clones only, with some absent. The data show about 140,000 clones, roughly 92% seen once. Sequences were derived from peripheral blood, sampled on day 0 of AZD1222 vaccination. The receptors stem from an adult in good health.

The chain carries TRBV7-2 and TRBJ1-3; the match to TRBD1 covers 7 bases. The CDR3 contains 16 residues. Germline CDR1 SGHTA, CDR2 FQGNSA. The trim removed 1 base at V and 4 bases at J, leaving 7 bases unmatched. CDR3 sequence: CASSLVAQGYGNTIYF. The CDR3 DNA follows: TGTGCCAGCAGCTTAGTGGCACAGGGGTACGGAAACACCATATATTTT. The variable domain in full, with the rest retrieved from reference TRBV7-2 and TRBJ1-3, is GAGVSQSPSNKVTEKGKDVELRCDPISGHTALYWYRQSLGQGLEFLIYFQGNSAPDKSGLPSDRFSAERTGGSVSTLTIQRTQQEDSAVYLCASSLVAQGYGNTIYFGEGSWLTVV.

The V gene is TRBV27, the J gene TRBJ2-3; possibly TRBD2 for D (6 bases). Germline-derived CDR1 and CDR2 are MNHEY and SMNVEV (reference sequence). The V and J ends lost 3 bases and 0 bases respectively, with 13 bases between them. This CDR3 is 16 amino acids long. CDR3 DNA sequence: TGTGCCAGCAGTTTTGTGGGCGGGACGAGCACAGATACGCAGTATTTT. Translation gives CASSFVGGTSTDTQYF.

The V gene is TRBV6-5, the J gene TRBJ1-1; D is unresolved. Trimming took 7 bases from V and 5 from J, leaving 11 bases between them. Germline V lookup: CDR1 MNHEY, CDR2 SVGAGI. There are 12 residues in the CDR3. The CDR3 coding sequence is TGTGCCAGCACGGAGGCGGGAACTGAAGCTTTCTTT. This translates into CASTEAGTEAFF.

This chain joins TRBV7-3 and TRBJ2-2; 14 bases map to TRBD2. There are 17 residues in the CDR3. CDR1 is SGHTA, CDR2 FQGTGA, per germline. V was clipped by 3 bases and J by 6 bases; unmatched bases: 6. This CDR3 is CASSLGLAGEGAGELFF. Here the CDR3 DNA reads TGTGCCAGCAGCTTGGGACTAGCGGGAGAGGGGGCCGGGGAGCTGTTTTTT. Based on the CDR3 plus reference TRBV7-3 and TRBJ2-2, the full variable domain is GAGVSQTPSNKVTEKGKYVELRCDPISGHTALYWYRQSLGQGPEFLIYFQGTGAADDSGLPNDRFFAVRPEGSVSTLKIQRTERGDSAVYLCASSLGLAGEGAGELFFGEGSRLTVL.

The rearrangement joins TRBV11-2 to TRBJ2-1; D possibly corresponds to TRBD1 (6 bases). V lost 5 bases to trimming and J lost 9 bases, with 26 bases between them. CDR1 and CDR2 from the germline V gene are SGHAT and FQNNGV. This CDR3 is 17 amino acids long. The CDR3 bases are TGTGCCAGCAGCGAACAACAGGGTTTTCGAGGTTCTGGTGAGCAGTTCTTC. Translating gives CASSEQQGFRGSGEQFF.

The chain couples TRBV6-5 to TRBJ2-6; no reliable D call. The CDR3 spans 12 residues. V dropped 8 bases and J dropped 1 base, with 3 bases sitting between them. Germline V gene sequence: CDR1 MNHEY, CDR2 SVGAGI. CDR3 region: CASGSGANVLTF. In nucleotides, the CDR3 is TGTGCCAGCGGATCTGGGGCCAACGTCCTGACTTTC.

The J gene is TRBJ1-5, the V gene TRBV30, with 8 bases fitting TRBD1. Germline V gives CDR1 GTSNPN, CDR2 SVGIG (reference sequence). J was trimmed by 6 bases and V by 1 base; bases with no gene match: 2. This CDR3 region has 13 residues. The CDR3 loop reads CAWSGTGSQPQHF. The CDR3 coding sequence is TGTGCCTGGAGTGGGACAGGGTCTCAGCCCCAGCATTTT.

The chain is built from TRBV12-3 or TRBV12-4 and TRBJ2-4; D is perhaps TRBD1 (5 bases). V was trimmed by 3 bases and J by 5 bases, leaving 8 bases between them. CDR3 length: 13 residues. DNA for the CDR3: TGTGCCAGCAGTTTGGGGCTGCAAAACATTCAGTACTTC. Translation gives CASSLGLQNIQYF.

J is TRBJ2-1 and V is TRBV6-5, with TRBD2 identical over 7 bases. V lost 6 bases, J lost 7 bases, and 12 bases stayed unmatched. The CDR3 spans 15 residues. Germline V CDR1 and CDR2: MNHEY, SVGAGI. DNA of the CDR3: TGTGCCAGCAGACCCCGACTAGCCGGAGGGAATGAGCAGTTCTTC. This gives the protein CASRPRLAGGNEQFF.

The chain joins TRBV5-1 to TRBJ2-5, with D perhaps given as TRBD1 or TRBD2 (7 bases each). Trimming left V 0 bases short and J 5 bases short, with 11 bases between. CDR1 is SGHRS and CDR2 is YFSETQ in the germline V gene. This CDR3 contains 14 residues. The CDR3: CASSLDRGGETQYF. The CDR3 DNA is TGCGCCAGCAGCTTGGACAGGGGAGGGGAGACCCAGTACTTC.

This chain connects TRBV18 to TRBJ2-1; weak D call: TRBD1 (6 bases). Germline CDR1 is KGHSH and CDR2 is LQKENI. V dropped 3 bases and J dropped 8 bases, with 20 bases sitting between them. The CDR3 contains 16 residues. This CDR3 is CASSPRPPGAQDEQFF. The CDR3 nucleotides read TGTGCCAGCTCACCGCGCCCCCCAGGGGCGCAGGATGAGCAGTTCTTC.

The chain recombines TRBV18 with TRBJ2-7; TRBD1 is a possible D gene (7 bases). Trimming removed 2 bases at V and 3 bases at J, with 11 bases between. Germline CDR1 and CDR2: KGHSH and LQKENI. The CDR3 consists of 14 residues. CDR3 bases: TGTGCCAGCTCACCAGGAGGGGACAGCTACGAGCAGTACTTC. It translates to CASSPGGDSYEQYF.

This clone has only one observation. This chain links TRBV7-8 with TRBJ1-2; tentatively, D is TRBD1 (6 bases). V lost 6 bases, J lost 6 bases, and 14 bases lay in between. Germline assignment: CDR1 SGHVS and CDR2 FQNEAQ. The CDR3 contains 13 residues. CDR3 sequence: CASSGRGYDGYTF. The CDR3 DNA follows: TGTGCCAGCAGTGGCAGGGGATATGATGGCTACACCTTC.

This chain links TRBV3-1 (or the pseudogene TRBV3-2) with TRBJ2-1, with unresolved D. CDR3 length: 13 amino acids. V lost 1 base and J 2 bases, leaving 3 bases between the germline ends. CDR1 and CDR2 (germline): LGHDT, YNNKEL (reference sequence). The CDR3 DNA sequence: TGTGCCAGCAGCCAAGGCACCTACAATGAGCAGTTCTTC. Its protein product is CASSQGTYNEQFF.

This chain connects TRBV7-8 to TRBJ2-4, with TRBD2 identical over 7 bases. After removal of 1 base from V and 2 bases from J, the junction contained 2 bases not matched to a gene. Germline V gene data show CDR1 as SGHVS and CDR2 as FQNEAQ. This CDR3 is 15 amino acids long. The CDR3 spells CASSLGGTTKNIQYF. In DNA form, the CDR3 reads TGTGCCAGCAGCTTAGGCGGGACTACCAAAAACATTCAGTACTTC.

This sequence joins TRBV5-6 and TRBJ2-1; 10 bases fit TRBD1. Germline V gene sequence: CDR1 SGHDT, CDR2 YYEEEE. The ends lost 9 bases at V and 9 bases at J; junction bases unmatched: 12. The CDR3 has 14 amino acids. The CDR3 here is CATRGTGAWGEQFF. The CDR3 DNA sequence: TGTGCCACCCGAGGGACAGGGGCCTGGGGTGAGCAGTTCTTC.

The V gene is TRBV4-3, the J gene TRBJ2-7, with 8 bases identical to TRBD1. Losses at the gene ends were 1 base for V and 4 bases for J; bases not matched to a gene: 9. The CDR3 is 16 residues long. Germline CDR1 reads LGHNA; CDR2 reads YSLEER. This chain's CDR3 is CASSQVDREERYEQYF. In nucleotides, the CDR3 is TGCGCCAGCAGCCAAGTGGACAGGGAGGAAAGGTACGAGCAGTACTTC.

The chain is built from TRBV6-5 and TRBJ2-5; either TRBD1 or TRBD2 may fit D (5 bases each). V was cut by 8 bases and J by 10 bases, with 20 bases left in between. In germline, CDR1 is MNHEY, CDR2 SVGAGI. The length of the CDR3 is 13 residues. CDR3 nucleotide sequence: TGTGCCAGCTCTAGGGGAGACTACCTGGGCCAGTACTTC. This sequence encodes CASSRGDYLGQYF.

The V call is TRBV11-2, the J call TRBJ2-3; D unclear. This CDR3 contains 15 residues. V lost 0 bases to trimming and J lost 9 bases, with 16 bases between them. CDR1 and CDR2 from the germline V gene are SGHAT and FQNNGV. The DNA of the CDR3 is TGTGCCAGCAGCTTAGATCGAGGCAGTAGCAAGACGCAGTATTTT. Translated: CASSLDRGSSKTQYF.